The rows below give T cell receptor beta chains drawn from one sample of a study of T cell repertoires in cytomegalovirus infection. TCRdb reanalysed the reads using MiXCR and keeps one entry per CDR3 protein. The sample carries around 190,000 distinct CDR3 sequences, 13% to 15% recorded once. The material sequenced was PBMCs. The origin of the receptors is a human donor in good health (CMV status not recorded). Some clones in this sample may be carry-over from other donors' samples. The conserved cysteine and the conserved F or W are not part of the CDR3 here.

CDR3aa: ASSPEGGLSPLH
j_gene: TRBJ1-6
v_gene: TRBV3-1
len: 12

CDR3aa: ASSPREDTGELF
j_gene: TRBJ2-2
v_gene: TRBV4-1
len: 12

CDR3aa: ASSLSSRRRDGYT
j_gene: TRBJ1-2
v_gene: TRBV11-2
len: 13

CDR3aa: ASGGFNQPQH
j_gene: TRBJ1-5
v_gene: TRBV5-6
len: 10

CDR3aa: ASSFSRDNQPQH
j_gene: TRBJ1-5
v_gene: TRBV6-6
len: 12

CDR3aa: VTTPGPGETQY
j_gene: TRBJ2-5
v_gene: TRBV2
len: 11

CDR3aa: ASSGRGHEQY
j_gene: TRBJ2-7
v_gene: TRBV7-2
len: 10

CDR3aa: ASSLRGYGELF
j_gene: TRBJ2-2
v_gene: TRBV12-3/TRBV12-4
len: 11

CDR3aa: ASSVPQGEGTQY
j_gene: TRBJ2-5
v_gene: TRBV5-6
len: 12

CDR3aa: ATGLGPNNEQF
j_gene: TRBJ2-1
v_gene: TRBV10-3
len: 11

CDR3aa: ATSRGGFDEQY
j_gene: TRBJ2-7
v_gene: TRBV15
len: 11

CDR3aa: ASSYGLGSGDTQY
j_gene: TRBJ2-3
v_gene: TRBV6-2/TRBV6-3
len: 13

CDR3aa: ASSGGLGNQPQH
j_gene: TRBJ1-5
v_gene: TRBV2
len: 12

CDR3aa: SVEKPGTGSYEQY
j_gene: TRBJ2-7
v_gene: TRBV29-1
len: 13

CDR3aa: ASSPSKRGNSYNEQF
j_gene: TRBJ2-1
v_gene: TRBV11-2
len: 15

CDR3aa: SARGTGNTEAF
j_gene: TRBJ1-1
v_gene: TRBV20-1
len: 11

CDR3aa: ASSRDLSGATEAF
j_gene: TRBJ1-1
v_gene: TRBV14
len: 13

CDR3aa: ASSIGGVSSDTQY
j_gene: TRBJ2-3
v_gene: TRBV19
len: 13